One and the same sample provided the 28 T cell receptor beta chains below, sequenced in a study of blood T cell repertoires in COVID-19 (dated by TCRdb to the early 2020s). Libraries were constructed by the immunoSEQ multiplex PCR assay. TCRdb limited this immuneACCESS table to in-frame rearrangements with V and J called. A share of clones is missing; checked studies link under half to unresolved V genes, and the rest is unexplained. Here the sample has 85,000 to 95,000 clones; about nine tenths occur a single time. The top ten clones comprise roughly 0.51% of the sample. Sequenced input: peripheral blood. The receptors were gathered from a man aged 55 to 70 with acute or convalescent COVID-19.

V and J are TRBV10-3 and TRBJ1-1; unclear D gene. V lost 7 bases and J lost 1, with 4 bases in between. CDR1 and CDR2 (germline): ENHRY, SYGVKD. The CDR3 extends over 11 amino acids. CDR3 region: CAIKQNTEAFF. In nucleotides, the CDR3 is TGTGCCATCAAACAGAACACTGAAGCTTTCTTT.

This chain links TRBV5-1 with TRBJ1-1; 9 nucleotides line up with TRBD1. The CDR3 is 16 residues long. V was clipped by 5 bases and J by 0 bases; unmatched bases: 8. The germline gives CDR1 SGHRS, CDR2 YFSETQ. CDR3 bases: TGCGCCAGCAGTAACAGACAGGGGGGGTTGAACACTGAAGCTTTCTTT. It encodes CASSNRQGGLNTEAFF.

This rearrangement joins TRBV3-1 (or the pseudogene TRBV3-2) to TRBJ2-2; 7 bases are shared with TRBD1. V lost 7 bases, J lost 5 bases, and 7 bases stayed unmatched. This CDR3 contains 14 residues. Germline V gene data show CDR1 as LGHDT and CDR2 as YNNKEL (reference sequence). The CDR3 is CASTGGVLTGELFF. The CDR3 DNA follows: TGTGCCAGCACAGGGGGAGTCCTGACCGGGGAGCTGTTTTTT.

The V call is TRBV2, the J call TRBJ2-5; 7 bases line up with TRBD2. Per germline, CDR1 SNHLY and CDR2 FYNNEI. This CDR3 is 14 amino acids long. V lost 5 bases and J lost 2; bases outside the gene matches: 5. This CDR3 reads CASSRDYLQETQYF. CDR3 sequence (DNA): TGTGCCAGCAGTCGGGACTACTTACAAGAGACCCAGTACTTC.

This sequence joins TRBV11-2 and TRBJ1-3; a possible D gene is TRBD1 (5 bases). CDR1 is SGHAT and CDR2 is FQNNGV in the germline V gene. Trimming removed 0 bases from V and 4 bases from J, with 10 bases in between. This CDR3 region has 15 residues. This CDR3 is CASSLDSGDGNTIYF. As DNA, the CDR3 is TGTGCCAGCAGCTTAGACTCGGGGGACGGAAACACCATATATTTT.

The chain joins TRBV7-9 to TRBJ1-4, with D unclear. V gave up 3 bases and J gave up 4 bases, with 9 bases separating them. The CDR3 consists of 14 residues. Germline CDR1 SEHNR, CDR2 FQNEAQ (reference sequence). CDR3: CASSLGQFNEKLFF. For the CDR3, the DNA is TGTGCCAGCAGCTTGGGCCAGTTTAATGAAAAACTGTTTTTT.

This chain joins TRBV29-1 and TRBJ2-5, with D perhaps TRBD1 (6 bases). The CDR3 sequence is 12 residues long. V lost 4 bases, J lost 3 bases, and 9 bases lay in between. Looked up from germline, CDR1 is SQVTM and CDR2 is ANQGSEA. The CDR3 DNA reads TGCAGCGTTGGGACAGTCGAAGAGACCCAGTACTTC. Its protein is CSVGTVEETQYF.

CDR3 DNA sequence: TGTGCCAGCAGCCGACAGGGGAACACCGGGGAGCTGTTTTTT. Residues: CASSRQGNTGELFF. The chain recombines TRBV5-4 with TRBJ2-2, with 7 nucleotides matching TRBD1. The CDR3 sequence is 14 residues long. Trimming removed 4 bases from V and 1 base from J; junction bases left unmatched: 1. Germline V gene sequence: CDR1 SGHNT, CDR2 YYREEE (reference sequence).

The V and J genes are TRBV10-2 and TRBJ1-6, with D unresolved. The CDR3 covers 17 residues. The V end lost 3 bases, the J end lost 9 bases, and 21 bases lay between the germline ends. CDR1 is WSHSY, CDR2 SAAADI, per germline. The DNA of the CDR3 is TGCGCCAGCAGTGATCCGCGAGCGGGTACCCATAGTTCACCCCTCCACTTT. This sequence encodes CASSDPRAGTHSSPLHF.

In DNA, the CDR3 is TGTGCCAGCAGTCCTTCCGACAGGGTAGGAACTGAAGCTTTCTTT. Its protein product is CASSPSDRVGTEAFF. V usage is TRBV25-1 and J usage is TRBJ1-1; 7 bases map to TRBD1. CDR1 is MGHDK, CDR2 SYGVNS, per germline. J was trimmed by 5 bases and V by 5 bases; bases with no gene match: 11. The CDR3 is 15 amino acids.

This rearrangement joins TRBV19 to TRBJ1-1; D not resolved. V was shortened by 4 bases and J by 1 base, with 7 bases between the two germline ends. The CDR3 totals 13 residues. Germline V gene lookup returns CDR1 LNHDA and CDR2 SQIVND (reference sequence). CDR3 DNA sequence: TGTGCCAGTAGTAACTCAAAGAACACTGAAGCTTTCTTT. It specifies CASSNSKNTEAFF.

The rearrangement links TRBV29-1 to TRBJ2-2, with 10 bases matching TRBD2. This CDR3 is built from 15 residues. The V gene end was trimmed by 3 bases and the J gene end by 8 bases; junction bases not matched to a gene: 9. Germline values: CDR1 SQVTM, CDR2 ANQGSEA. The CDR3 is CSVDRRASGRGELFF. CDR3 nucleotide sequence: TGCAGCGTTGATCGGAGGGCTAGCGGGAGAGGGGAGCTGTTTTTT.

The chain couples TRBV6-5 to TRBJ2-7, with D possibly matching TRBD1 (5 bases). Germline assignment: CDR1 MNHEY and CDR2 SVGAGI. CDR3 length: 15 amino acids. V lost 2 bases to trimming and J lost 2 bases, with 13 bases between them. The CDR3 protein is CASSYARQSPYEQYF. The DNA of the CDR3 is TGTGCCAGCAGTTACGCCAGACAGAGTCCCTACGAGCAGTACTTC.

The chain carries TRBV5-1 and TRBJ2-3, with 9 bases identical to TRBD2. This CDR3 is 14 amino acids long. J lost 6 bases, V lost 0 bases, and 2 bases had no gene match. Germline values: CDR1 SGHRS, CDR2 YFSETQ. CDR3 nucleotide sequence: TGCGCCAGCAGCTTGGAAGCGGGGGGTGATACGCAGTATTTT. Amino acid sequence: CASSLEAGGDTQYF. Filled out from reference TRBV5-1 and TRBJ2-3, the complete variable domain reads KAGVTQTPRYLIKTRGQQVTLSCSPISGHRSVSWYQQTPGQGLQFLFEYFSETQRNKGNFPGRFSGRQFSNSRSEMNVSTLELGDSALYLCASSLEAGGDTQYFGPGTRLTVL.

The genes are TRBV19 and TRBJ1-5, with D hard to call. This CDR3 is 16 amino acids long. CDR1 is LNHDA and CDR2 is SQIVND in the germline V gene (reference sequence). V lost 6 bases to trimming and J lost 4 bases, with 19 bases between them. The CDR3 here is CASSKSRQVENQPQHF. For the CDR3, the DNA is TGTGCCAGTAGCAAGAGTCGGCAGGTAGAGAATCAGCCCCAGCATTTT.

This clone was observed a handful of times. The gene calls are TRBV24-1 and TRBJ1-5; D gene uncertain. CDR1 KGHDR and CDR2 SFDVKD come from the germline V gene. CDR3 length: 13 residues. V was clipped by 9 bases and J by 2 bases, with 10 bases between them. The CDR3 here is CATRSGGNQPQHF. For the CDR3, the DNA is TGTGCCACCCGCTCCGGGGGCAATCAGCCCCAGCATTTT.

The chain combines TRBV18 with TRBJ2-7, with TRBD1 identical over 7 bases. The CDR3 totals 14 residues. The trim removed 2 bases at V and 3 bases at J, leaving 4 bases unmatched. Germline V gene sequence: CDR1 KGHSH, CDR2 LQKENI. The CDR3 protein is CASSPSNRGYEQYF. The CDR3 DNA follows: TGTGCCAGCTCACCAAGTAACAGGGGCTACGAGCAGTACTTC. The complete variable domain, with remaining parts taken from reference TRBV18 and TRBJ2-7, reads NAGVMQNPRHLVRRRGQEARLRCSPMKGHSHVYWYRQLPEEGLKFMVYLQKENIIDESGMPKERFSAEFPKEGPSILRIQQVVRGDSAAYFCASSPSNRGYEQYFGPGTRLTVT.

The chain links TRBV5-4 to TRBJ2-5, with TRBD1 matching 10 bases. This CDR3 is built from 14 residues. Germline V CDR1 and CDR2: SGHNT, YYREEE (reference sequence). Trimming removed 4 bases from V and 4 bases from J; junction bases left unmatched: 4. CDR3 loop: CASSRQGALETQYF. The CDR3 nucleotides are TGTGCCAGCAGCAGACAGGGGGCTCTAGAGACCCAGTACTTC.

V usage is TRBV6-5 and J usage is TRBJ2-2; maybe TRBD1 (6 bases). V was trimmed by 2 bases and J by 4 bases, leaving 11 bases between them. The CDR3 consists of 15 residues. Germline CDR1 is MNHEY and CDR2 is SVGAGI. CDR3 nucleotide sequence: TGTGCCAGCAGTTACACCCAGGGGTTCACCGGGGAGCTGTTTTTT. This gives the protein CASSYTQGFTGELFF.

The chain recombines TRBV12-5 with TRBJ2-4, with D perhaps TRBD2 (6 bases). The V and J ends lost 2 bases and 9 bases respectively, with 14 bases between them. The CDR3 spans 14 residues. CDR1 is LGHNT and CDR2 is FRNRAP in the germline V gene. Here the CDR3 DNA reads TGTGCTAGTGGTTTGATGCAGGGTAGCGGCATTCAGTACTTC. Translated, it gives CASGLMQGSGIQYF.

V usage is TRBV5-3 and J usage is TRBJ2-1, with 8 bases lining up with TRBD1. TRBV5-3 is placed among ORFs of uncertain function. Trimming removed 6 bases from V and 4 bases from J; junction bases left unmatched: 6. The CDR3 consists of 14 residues. As DNA, the CDR3 is TGTGCCAGAATCGCCGGGACAGGTTACAATGAGCAGTTCTTC. Its protein is CARIAGTGYNEQFF.

This chain uses TRBV5-1 with TRBJ1-6, with D perhaps TRBD1 (6 bases). The CDR3 totals 15 residues. Between the trimmed V and J ends, which lost 0 bases and 7 bases, there was a span of 11 bases. From germline, CDR1 is SGHRS and CDR2 YFSETQ. The CDR3 reads CASSLGTDQNSPLHF. CDR3 DNA sequence: TGCGCCAGCAGCTTGGGGACAGATCAAAATTCACCCCTCCACTTT.

This clone was counted a few times. The V and J genes are TRBV6-5 and TRBJ1-1; TRBD1 agrees at 7 bases. The junction had 5 bases not matched to a gene; V was cut back by 6 bases and J by 1 base. The CDR3 length is 14 residues. Per the germline V gene, CDR1 is MNHEY and CDR2 is SVGAGI. The CDR3: CASRYRQGNTEAFF. As DNA, the CDR3 is TGTGCCAGCAGATATCGACAGGGGAACACTGAAGCTTTCTTT.

The V call is TRBV6-5, the J call TRBJ1-2; unclear D gene. Germline V gene data show CDR1 as MNHEY and CDR2 as SVGAGI. The V gene lost 0 bases and the J gene lost 5 bases, with 13 bases spanning the gap. CDR3 length: 15 amino acids. CDR3 nucleotide sequence: TGTGCCAGCAGTTACTCAGGCGGGAAGAGGTATGGCTACACCTTC. Its protein is CASSYSGGKRYGYTF.

This chain uses TRBV19 with TRBJ2-2, with a tentative D call TRBD2 (7 bases). The CDR3 is 16 amino acids. In germline, CDR1 is LNHDA, CDR2 SQIVND (reference sequence). Deletions cut 5 bases from V and 4 bases from J, with 17 bases between. In nucleotides, the CDR3 is TGTGCCAGTAGTCTTGGCGGGGGCGCGAGCACCGGGGAGCTGTTTTTT. Its translation: CASSLGGGASTGELFF.

This chain connects TRBV30 to TRBJ2-2, with 8 bases matching TRBD2. The CDR3 is made up of 14 amino acids. J lost 6 bases, V lost 4 bases, and 7 bases had no gene match. Per germline, CDR1 GTSNPN and CDR2 SVGIG (reference sequence). This chain's CDR3 is CAWMARGGPGELFF. The CDR3 DNA reads as TGTGCCTGGATGGCTCGGGGGGGGCCCGGGGAGCTGTTTTTT.

This clone appeared a single time. The V call is TRBV30, the J call TRBJ1-5, with 11 positions matching TRBD1. The CDR3 runs to 16 residues. The ends lost 2 bases at V and 3 bases at J; junction bases unmatched: 6. From germline, CDR1 is GTSNPN and CDR2 SVGIG (reference sequence). The CDR3 DNA reads as TGTGCCTGGAGTCCCCGGGACAGGGGGGTCAATCAGCCCCAGCATTTT. Its translation: CAWSPRDRGVNQPQHF.

V usage is TRBV7-3 and J usage is TRBJ2-5; 7 nucleotides match TRBD2. J gave up 4 bases and V 5 bases, and 10 bases lay outside the gene matches. The germline V gene encodes CDR1 SGHTA and CDR2 FQGTGA. There are 15 residues in the CDR3. This CDR3 is CASSPGAGWGETQYF. The DNA for the CDR3 is TGTGCCAGCAGCCCCGGAGCGGGATGGGGAGAGACCCAGTACTTC.